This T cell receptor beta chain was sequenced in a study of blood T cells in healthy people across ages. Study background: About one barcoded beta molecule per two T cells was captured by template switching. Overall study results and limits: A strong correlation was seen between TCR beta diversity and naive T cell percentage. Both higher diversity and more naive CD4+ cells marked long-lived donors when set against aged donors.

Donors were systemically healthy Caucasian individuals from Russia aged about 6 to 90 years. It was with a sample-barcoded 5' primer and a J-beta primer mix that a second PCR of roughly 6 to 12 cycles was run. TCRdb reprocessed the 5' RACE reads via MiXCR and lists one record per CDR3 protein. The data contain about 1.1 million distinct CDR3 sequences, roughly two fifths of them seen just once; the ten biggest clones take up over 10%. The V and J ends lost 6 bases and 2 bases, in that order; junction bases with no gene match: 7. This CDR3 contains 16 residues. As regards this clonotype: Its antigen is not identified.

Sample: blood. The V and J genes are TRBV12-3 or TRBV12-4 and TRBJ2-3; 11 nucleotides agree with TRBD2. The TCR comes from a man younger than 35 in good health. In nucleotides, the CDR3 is TGTGCCAGCAGGCCTACTAGCGGGGGAAACACAGATACGCAGTATTTT. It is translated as CASRPTSGGNTDTQYF.